Listed below are T cell receptor beta chains from one sample, sequenced in a study of T cells in Graves' hyperthyroidism and ophthalmopathy. TCRdb recomputed calls from the multiplex PCR reads with MiXCR, one row per CDR3 protein. Of 600,000 to 750,000 distinct CDR3 sequences in the sample, around a sixth were seen once. Sequencing was done on a sample of blood. These receptors were taken from a man aged 50 to 60 with Graves' hyperthyroidism. Each CDR3 is given with its conserved first and last residue. A D gene is named only where the DNA matches it firmly. Size values are once, few and many counts, or a class for expanded clones, and some rows have none.

J: TRBJ1-6
D: NA
V: TRBV27
size: NA
length: 14
CDR3: CASSLSPVNSPLHF
DNA: TGTGCCAGCAGTTTATCGCCGGTCAATTCACCCCTCCACTTT

J: TRBJ2-7
D: NA
V: TRBV30
size: many
length: 11
CDR3: CACKWGYEQYF
DNA: TGTGCCTGCAAATGGGGGTACGAGCAGTACTTC

J: TRBJ1-6
D: TRBD1
V: TRBV9
size: few
length: 14
CDR3: CASNVETGNSPLHF
DNA: TGTGCCAGCAACGTCGAGACAGGGAATTCACCCCTCCACTTT

J: TRBJ2-5
D: TRBD2
V: TRBV11-2
size: NA
length: 14
CDR3: CASSSVAGVETQYF
DNA: TGTGCCAGCAGCTCAGTAGCGGGAGTGGAGACCCAGTACTTC

J: TRBJ2-1
D: NA
V: TRBV27
size: many
length: 16
CDR3: CASSLRASSSYNEQFF
DNA: TGTGCCAGCAGTTTAAGAGCGTCGAGCTCCTACAATGAGCAGTTCTTC

J: TRBJ2-7
D: NA
V: TRBV3-1
size: NA
length: 15
CDR3: CASSPQQGLSYEQYF
DNA: TGTGCCAGCAGCCCCCAGCAGGGGCTATCCTACGAGCAGTACTTC

J: TRBJ2-6
D: NA
V: TRBV2
size: many
length: 15
CDR3: CASIPSGAGANVLTF
DNA: TGTGCCAGCATCCCCTCCGGGGCTGGGGCCAACGTCCTGACTTTC

J: TRBJ2-1
D: TRBD2
V: TRBV20-1
size: NA
length: 15
CDR3: CSATVSGKSPSEQFF
DNA: TGCAGTGCTACTGTGAGCGGGAAGTCCCCCAGTGAGCAGTTCTTC

J: TRBJ1-1
D: TRBD1
V: TRBV5-1
size: few
length: 14
CDR3: CASSSTGGGTEAFF
DNA: TGCGCCAGCAGCTCGACAGGGGGCGGCACTGAAGCTTTCTTT

J: TRBJ1-3
D: NA
V: TRBV2
size: many
length: 13
CDR3: CASSEEQSTTIYF
DNA: TGTGCCAGCAGTGAAGAACAGTCGACAACCATATATTTT

J: TRBJ2-3
D: TRBD2
V: TRBV5-1
size: NA
length: 15
CDR3: CASSYTSGRTDTQYF
DNA: TGCGCCAGCAGCTATACTAGCGGGAGAACAGATACGCAGTATTTT